These 8 T cell receptor beta chains originate from one sample sequenced in a study of T cells in Graves' hyperthyroidism and ophthalmopathy (dated by TCRdb to the late 2010s). Library prep was done by multiplex PCR. Sequencing was carried out with an Illumina HiSeq 2000. Amplification of TCR beta CDR3 regions was carried out from RNA transcripts. For the first round of RT-PCR on the TCR CDR3, the HTBI primer set was used together with the Qiagen OneStep RT-PCR kit. TCRdb redid the processing of the public reads, applying fastp at Q25 and MiXCR, and retained in-frame beta chains. Identical CDR3 proteins give one entry, which carries the most common genes and DNA. For this sample there are 550,000 to 700,000 distinct CDR3 sequences; 40% to 55% appear just once. The ten largest account for 15% to 20% of the sample. The specimen sequenced was peripheral blood or thyroid tissue (not recorded which). The receptors stem from an adult woman with Graves' disease, either hyperthyroidism or ophthalmopathy (not recorded which).

The J gene is TRBJ1-2, the V gene TRBV29-1; TRBD1 might be the D (5 bases). Trimming stripped 1 base from V and 8 bases from J, with 11 bases between. CDR1 SQVTM and CDR2 ANQGSEA come from the germline V gene. The CDR3 is 12 amino acids. CDR3 sequence (DNA): TGCAGCGTTGAAGCCCGGGACCGCGGCTACACCTTC. This codes for CSVEARDRGYTF.

This chain connects TRBV11-1 to TRBJ2-5; 13 nucleotides line up with TRBD2. The ends lost 6 bases at V and 5 bases at J; junction bases unmatched: 9. The CDR3 has 16 residues. Germline-derived CDR1 and CDR2 are SGHAT and FQDESV (reference sequence). CDR3 loop: CASSPGLAGVLETQYF. The CDR3 nucleotides read TGTGCCAGCAGTCCAGGACTAGCGGGAGTTTTGGAGACCCAGTACTTC.

This clonotype showed up many times. The genes are TRBV5-6 and TRBJ1-1; D is uncertain. The CDR3 totals 15 residues. The germline V gene encodes CDR1 SGHDT and CDR2 YYEEEE. With 4 bases removed from V and 0 bases from J, the gap between germline ends came to 13 bases. The CDR3 DNA is TGTGCCAGCAGCGCCCTCAGGAGAATGAACACTGAAGCTTTCTTT. Translated: CASSALRRMNTEAFF.

At least ten counts were recorded for this clonotype. The genes are TRBV19 and TRBJ1-6; 8 bases match TRBD1. The V segment lost 7 bases and the J segment 8 bases; nucleotides outside the gene matches: 10. The CDR3 runs to 15 residues. Germline V gene lookup returns CDR1 LNHDA and CDR2 SQIVND (reference sequence). CDR3: CASTPNRDRYSPLHF. The CDR3 bases are TGTGCCAGTACCCCAAACCGGGACAGGTATTCACCCCTCCACTTT.

This clonotype came up a few times. The V call is TRBV29-1, the J call TRBJ2-5; D is possibly TRBD1 (6 bases). V lost 0 bases and J lost 1, with 12 bases in between. The CDR3 spans 15 residues. Germline lookup yields CDR1 SQVTM and CDR2 ANQGSEA. The CDR3 bases are TGCAGCGTTGAAGAGGGGCAGGGGCGCCAAGAGACCCAGTACTTC. Translated: CSVEEGQGRQETQYF.

V is TRBV2 and J is TRBJ1-6; 7 nucleotides line up with TRBD1. Germline loops: CDR1 SNHLY, CDR2 FYNNEI. Losses at the gene ends were 6 bases for V and 14 bases for J; bases not matched to a gene: 13. CDR3 size: 14 residues. DNA for the CDR3: TGTGCCAGCAGCCCCAGGGGGGAATTCGGGTCCCTCCACTTT. It yields the protein CASSPRGEFGSLHF.

This clonotype was counted many times. This chain uses TRBV15 with TRBJ1-1, with D unclear. Germline values: CDR1 LNHNV, CDR2 YYDKDF (reference sequence). The CDR3 length is 15 residues. Trimming took off 6 bases at V and 3 bases at J, with 17 bases between the two ends. For the CDR3, the DNA is TGTGCCACCAGGATTGGGAGTGGTGGGTACACTGAAGCTTTCTTT. It specifies CATRIGSGGYTEAFF.

The rearrangement joins TRBV10-3 to TRBJ1-2, with 7 bases lining up with TRBD1. The CDR3 is 14 amino acids. Trimming cost V 2 bases and J 4 bases; bases outside gene matches: 4. Germline CDR1 reads ENHRY; CDR2 reads SYGVKD. The CDR3 DNA reads TGTGCCATCAGTGAGACAGGGGAAAGCTATGGCTACACCTTC. Its protein is CAISETGESYGYTF.